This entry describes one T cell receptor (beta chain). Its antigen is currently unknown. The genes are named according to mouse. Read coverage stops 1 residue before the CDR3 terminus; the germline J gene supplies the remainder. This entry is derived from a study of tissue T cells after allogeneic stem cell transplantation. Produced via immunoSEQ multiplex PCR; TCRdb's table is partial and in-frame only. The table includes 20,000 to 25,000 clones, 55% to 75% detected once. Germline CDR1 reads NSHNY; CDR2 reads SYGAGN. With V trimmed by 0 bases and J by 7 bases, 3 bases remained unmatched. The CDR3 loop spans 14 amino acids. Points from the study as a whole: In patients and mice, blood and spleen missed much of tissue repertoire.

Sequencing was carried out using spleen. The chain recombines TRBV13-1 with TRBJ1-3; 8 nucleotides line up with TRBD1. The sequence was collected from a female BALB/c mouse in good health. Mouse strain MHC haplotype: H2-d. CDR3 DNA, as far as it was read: TGTGCCAGCAGTGATGGACAGGGGAGGAATACGCTCTAT. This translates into CASSDGQGRNTLY. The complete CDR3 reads CASSDGQGRNTLYF.